These 15 T cell receptor beta chains originate from one sample sequenced in a study of CD4 T cells in relation to SARS-CoV-2 and coronaviruses. The unexposed donors gave CD4+ T cells in about 2011-2018, prior to COVID-19. The cells were cultured for under 13 days before CD4+ T cells were isolated. Their target antigens are unknown. Some clones are missing from TCRdb's copy, which holds only in-frame ones; the method was immunoSEQ multiplex PCR. The sample yields roughly 20,000 clones, about 70% seen once. Sequencing was performed on CD4+ T cells from PBMCs, cultured in vitro. All receptors come from a human donor in good health.

V is TRBV5-1 and J is TRBJ2-3; D is unresolved. The CDR3 is 15 amino acids. CDR1 SGHRS and CDR2 YFSETQ come from the germline V gene. V gave up 2 bases and J gave up 1 base, with 11 bases separating them. The CDR3 DNA reads as TGCGCCAGCAGCTTTAACGTCCAGGGCACAGATACGCAGTATTTT. Its protein is CASSFNVQGTDTQYF.

The J gene is TRBJ1-5, the V gene TRBV6-5; 10 bases map to TRBD1. J was trimmed by 2 bases and V by 0 bases; bases with no gene match: 1. The CDR3 length is 16 residues. Germline CDR1 and CDR2: MNHEY and SVGAGI. Here the CDR3 DNA reads TGTGCCAGCAGTTACTCCGGGACAGGGGGCAATCAGCCCCAGCATTTT. Its translation is CASSYSGTGGNQPQHF.

V is TRBV19 and J is TRBJ2-3; 8 bases align to TRBD2. V trimming: 6 bases; J trimming: 1 base; junction bases outside the gene matches: 3. The germline V gene encodes CDR1 LNHDA and CDR2 SQIVND (reference sequence). This CDR3 comprises 14 residues. Here the CDR3 DNA reads TGTGCCAGTAGCCCACTAGCGGGCACAGATACGCAGTATTTT. It codes for CASSPLAGTDTQYF.

A few counts support this clone. The chain joins TRBV2 to TRBJ1-2; 7 positions match TRBD1. The V gene's germline CDR1 is SNHLY and CDR2 FYNNEI. This CDR3 is 14 amino acids long. With V trimmed by 5 bases and J by 8 bases, 11 bases remained unmatched. CDR3 DNA: TGTGCCAGCAGTTCGTCCCGACAGGGTGGGGGCTACACCTTC. Translating it yields CASSSSRQGGGYTF.

The chain joins TRBV5-4 to TRBJ2-3; 7 bases align to TRBD2. Losses at the gene ends were 5 bases for V and 5 bases for J; bases not matched to a gene: 11. This CDR3 has 15 amino acids. Germline values: CDR1 SGHNT, CDR2 YYREEE (reference sequence). CDR3 region: CASSHAGVGGDTQYF. Written as DNA, the CDR3 is TGTGCCAGCAGTCACGCGGGGGTAGGTGGAGATACGCAGTATTTT.

The chain combines TRBV7-2 with TRBJ2-3; 7 bases agree with TRBD2. The CDR3 loop spans 16 amino acids. Looked up from germline, CDR1 is SGHTA and CDR2 is FQGNSA. Trimming removed 0 bases from V and 2 bases from J; junction bases left unmatched: 5. Here the CDR3 DNA reads TGTGCCAGCAGCTTAGCGGGGGGGACTACCACAGATACGCAGTATTTT. Translation gives CASSLAGGTTTDTQYF.

The chain employs TRBV7-2 and TRBJ2-3; D gene ambiguous. CDR1 and CDR2 from the germline V gene are SGHTA and FQGNSA. V was trimmed by 0 bases and J by 0 bases, leaving 1 base between them. CDR3 length: 13 amino acids. In nucleotides, the CDR3 is TGTGCCAGCAGCTTAGCGAGCACAGATACGCAGTATTTT. Encoded protein: CASSLASTDTQYF. Based on the CDR3 plus reference TRBV7-2 and TRBJ2-3, the full variable domain is GAGVSQSPSNKVTEKGKDVELRCDPISGHTALYWYRQSLGQGLEFLIYFQGNSAPDKSGLPSDRFSAERTGGSVSTLTIQRTQQEDSAVYLCASSLASTDTQYFGPGTRLTVL.

The gene calls are TRBV5-1 and TRBJ2-5; D is undetermined. CDR1 is SGHRS, CDR2 YFSETQ, per germline. The CDR3 is 15 residues long. V was shortened by 0 bases and J by 0 bases, with 9 bases between the two germline ends. The CDR3 sequence: CASSLDSWYQETQYF. CDR3 nucleotide sequence: TGCGCCAGCAGCTTGGACTCTTGGTACCAAGAGACCCAGTACTTC. The whole variable domain, remainder taken from reference TRBV5-1 and TRBJ2-5, is KAGVTQTPRYLIKTRGQQVTLSCSPISGHRSVSWYQQTPGQGLQFLFEYFSETQRNKGNFPGRFSGRQFSNSRSEMNVSTLELGDSALYLCASSLDSWYQETQYFGPGTRLLVL.

This clone was picked up a small number of times. V gene TRBV7-3 combines with J gene TRBJ2-1; 9 nucleotides agree with TRBD1. Trimming removed 2 bases from V and 6 bases from J; junction bases left unmatched: 2. CDR1 is SGHTA, CDR2 FQGTGA, per germline. The CDR3 is 14 residues long. In nucleotides, the CDR3 is TGTGCCAGCAGCTTAGGGACAGGGCCCAATGAGCAGTTCTTC. This sequence encodes CASSLGTGPNEQFF.

The CDR3 bases are TGTGCCAGCAGCCCACAGGGGGCGCCTAACATTCAGTACTTC. The encoded protein is CASSPQGAPNIQYF. The chain recombines TRBV5-4 with TRBJ2-4, with TRBD1 matching over 9 bases. The CDR3 has 14 residues. V shed 4 bases and J 7 bases; nucleotides not matched to a gene: 6. Germline-derived CDR1 and CDR2 are SGHNT and YYREEE (reference sequence).

The chain is built from TRBV7-6 and TRBJ2-5, with 8 nucleotides matching TRBD2. There are 16 residues in the CDR3. The V and J ends lost 0 bases and 2 bases, in that order; junction bases with no gene match: 5. Germline V gene data show CDR1 as SGHVS and CDR2 as FNYEAQ. The CDR3 protein is CASSLALVAGQETQYF. CDR3 nucleotides: TGTGCCAGCAGCTTAGCGCTGGTAGCGGGACAAGAGACCCAGTACTTC.

The chain links TRBV11-2 to TRBJ1-1, with D perhaps matching TRBD1 (5 bases). The germline gives CDR1 SGHAT, CDR2 FQNNGV. The CDR3 runs 16 residues. V was cut by 5 bases and J by 1 base, with 17 bases left in between. The CDR3 nucleotides read TGTGCCAGCAGCCTGGGGGAGTGGCACCAGAACACTGAAGCTTTCTTT. Its translation is CASSLGEWHQNTEAFF.

The gene calls are TRBV30 and TRBJ1-2; tentatively, D is TRBD1 (5 bases). V dropped 5 bases and J dropped 7 bases, with 17 bases sitting between them. From germline, CDR1 is GTSNPN and CDR2 SVGIG (reference sequence). There are 13 residues in the CDR3. The CDR3 sequence: CAWYQGGAGGYTF. The CDR3 bases are TGTGCCTGGTATCAGGGAGGGGCTGGTGGCTACACCTTC.

The rearrangement uses TRBV4-3 and TRBJ2-1; 9 bases are shared with TRBD2. V lost 4 bases to trimming and J lost 8 bases; unmatched junction nucleotides: 6. The CDR3 loop spans 14 amino acids. CDR1 LGHNA and CDR2 YSLEER come from the germline V gene. The CDR3 protein is CASSPVAGAYEQFF. CDR3 sequence (DNA): TGCGCCAGCAGCCCGGTAGCGGGAGCCTATGAGCAGTTCTTC.

The rearrangement joins TRBV11-2 to TRBJ2-1; maybe TRBD1 (6 bases). Germline lookup yields CDR1 SGHAT and CDR2 FQNNGV. The V gene lost 1 base and the J gene lost 14 bases, with 12 bases spanning the gap. This CDR3 comprises 12 residues. CDR3 amino acids: CASSLGGTPKFF. CDR3 DNA: TGTGCCAGCAGCTTAGGTGGGACACCGAAGTTCTTC.